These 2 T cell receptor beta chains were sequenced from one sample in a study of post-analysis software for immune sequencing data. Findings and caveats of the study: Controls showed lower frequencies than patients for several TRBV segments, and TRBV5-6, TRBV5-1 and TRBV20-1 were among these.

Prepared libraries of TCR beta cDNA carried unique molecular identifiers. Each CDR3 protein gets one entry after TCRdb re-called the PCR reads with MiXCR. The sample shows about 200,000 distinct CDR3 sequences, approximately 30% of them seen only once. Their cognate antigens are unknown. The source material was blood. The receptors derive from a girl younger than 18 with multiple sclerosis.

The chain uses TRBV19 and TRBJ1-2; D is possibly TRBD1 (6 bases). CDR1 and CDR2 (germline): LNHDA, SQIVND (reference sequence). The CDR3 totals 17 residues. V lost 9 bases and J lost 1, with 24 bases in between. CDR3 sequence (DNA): TGTGCCAGCAGAGCGCGGGCAGGGGCCCTACTTAACTATGGCTACACCTTC. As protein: CASRARAGALLNYGYTF.

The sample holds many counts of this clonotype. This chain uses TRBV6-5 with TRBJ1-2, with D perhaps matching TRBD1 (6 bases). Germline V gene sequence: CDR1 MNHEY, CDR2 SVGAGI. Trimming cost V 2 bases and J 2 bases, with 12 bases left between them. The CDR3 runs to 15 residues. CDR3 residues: CASSYTGLGNYGYTF. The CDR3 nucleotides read TGTGCCAGCAGTTACACAGGGCTGGGGAACTATGGCTACACCTTC.